This T cell receptor (beta chain) was recovered during a study of T cell clonotyping in hematopoietic cell transplantation. Clones were sequenced by immunoSEQ multiplex PCR, and TCRdb holds only the in-frame ones, with some missing. The profile shows about 8,000 clones, less than 95% of them singletons. The CDR3 totals 16 residues. The rearrangement links TRBV21-1 to TRBJ1-5. TRBV21-1 is classified as a pseudogene. The sample in question was peripheral blood mononuclear cells, obtained 30 days after allogeneic stem cell transplant. The receptor was isolated from a male patient between 55 and 70 years old who had an allogeneic stem cell transplant from an unrelated donor, so T cells may come from the graft donor. Some clones in this sample may be carry-over from other donors' samples. CDR3 loop: CASSKAGGCWNQPQHF. The CDR3 region has the DNA TGTGCCAGCAGCAAGGCGGGGGGCTGCTGGAATCAGCCCCAGCATTTT.